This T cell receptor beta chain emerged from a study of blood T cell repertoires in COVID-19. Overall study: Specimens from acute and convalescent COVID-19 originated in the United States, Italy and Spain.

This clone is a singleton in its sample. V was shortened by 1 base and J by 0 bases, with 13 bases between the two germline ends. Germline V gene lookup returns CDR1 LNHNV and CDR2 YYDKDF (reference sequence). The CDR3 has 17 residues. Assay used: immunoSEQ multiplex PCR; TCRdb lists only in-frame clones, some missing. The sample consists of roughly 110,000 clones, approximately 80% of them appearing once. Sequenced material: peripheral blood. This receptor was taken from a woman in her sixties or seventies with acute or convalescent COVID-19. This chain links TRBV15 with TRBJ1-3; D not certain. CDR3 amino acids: CATSRVPSGSSGNTIYF. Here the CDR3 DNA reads TGTGCCACCAGCAGAGTTCCCTCAGGAAGCTCTGGAAACACCATATATTTT.